The 11 T cell receptor beta chains below come from one sample, sequenced in a study of early T cells in non-severe SARS-CoV-2 infection. TCRdb processed the 5' RACE reads anew with MiXCR; each CDR3 protein has one entry. The table records 37,000 or so distinct CDR3 sequences, about 6% of them present only once. Specimen: whole blood. All receptors come from an adult who was a healthcare worker with PCR-confirmed SARS-CoV-2 infection or an uninfected control (not recorded which).

This clonotype was observed many times. The chain is built from TRBV3-1 and TRBJ2-3, with TRBD2 as a possible D gene (6 bases). V lost 1 base and J lost 6, with 20 bases in between. From germline, CDR1 is LGHDT and CDR2 YNNKEL (reference sequence). The CDR3 spans 17 residues. CDR3 residues: CASSQGAASDIRDTQYF. CDR3 bases: TGTGCCAGCAGCCAAGGGGCGGCTAGCGACATTCGGGATACGCAGTATTTT.

This clonotype was observed many times. The J gene is TRBJ2-7, the V gene TRBV6-6; the D gene could be TRBD1 or TRBD2 (5 bases each). This CDR3 is 14 amino acids long. From germline, CDR1 is MNHNY and CDR2 SVGAGI (reference sequence). Trimming stripped 6 bases from V and 0 bases from J, with 12 bases between. DNA for the CDR3: TGTGCCAGCAGGATGGGACGGAACTCCTACGAGCAGTACTTC. Protein: CASRMGRNSYEQYF.

This clonotype was counted at least ten times. The chain recombines TRBV7-2 with TRBJ1-5, with a tentative D call TRBD1 (6 bases). Deletions cut 2 bases from V and 5 bases from J, with 13 bases between. Germline V gene data show CDR1 as SGHTA and CDR2 as FQGNSA. The CDR3 is made up of 15 amino acids. This CDR3 is CASSLRGGQYQPQHF. CDR3 in DNA: TGTGCCAGCAGCTTACGGGGCGGACAGTATCAGCCCCAGCATTTT.

This clonotype appeared many times. This chain uses TRBV7-6 with TRBJ1-4; D is unresolved. V lost 5 bases to trimming and J lost 3 bases, with 10 bases between them. Germline V gene lookup returns CDR1 SGHVS and CDR2 FNYEAQ. The CDR3 sequence is 14 residues long. The CDR3 spells CASSVGGSNEKLFF. The DNA for the CDR3 is TGTGCCAGCAGCGTGGGAGGATCTAATGAAAAACTGTTTTTT.

This clonotype was counted ten times or more. V and J are TRBV6-6 and TRBJ2-5; TRBD2 agrees at 10 bases. Losses at the gene ends were 4 bases for V and 4 bases for J; bases not matched to a gene: 3. The germline gives CDR1 MNHNY, CDR2 SVGAGI (reference sequence). The CDR3 contains 14 residues. The CDR3: CASSSSGSVETQYF. In DNA, the CDR3 is TGTGCCAGCAGTTCTAGCGGGAGCGTAGAGACCCAGTACTTC.

In its sample, this clonotype was seen a few times. The gene calls are TRBV19 and TRBJ2-2, with 8 bases aligning to TRBD2. Germline CDR1 reads LNHDA; CDR2 reads SQIVND (reference sequence). There are 15 residues in the CDR3. The V and J ends lost 6 bases and 2 bases, in that order; junction bases with no gene match: 5. CDR3 bases: TGTGCCAGTAGCCCGACTAGCGCCAACACCGGGGAGCTGTTTTTT. Translated, it gives CASSPTSANTGELFF.

This clonotype was picked up a small number of times. The J gene is TRBJ2-1, the V gene TRBV20-1; D uncertain. The germline V gene encodes CDR1 DFQATT and CDR2 SNEGSKA (reference sequence). V was cut by 0 bases and J by 4 bases, with 10 bases left in between. CDR3 length: 14 amino acids. In DNA form, the CDR3 reads TGCAGTGCTAGAGATGGATACAGATACAATGAGCAGTTCTTC. Protein: CSARDGYRYNEQFF.

There are many counts of this clonotype. V usage is TRBV20-1 and J usage is TRBJ2-2; possibly TRBD2 for D (6 bases). Looked up from germline, CDR1 is DFQATT and CDR2 is SNEGSKA (reference sequence). The CDR3 loop spans 14 amino acids. V was cut by 5 bases and J by 1 base, with 11 bases left in between. DNA of the CDR3: TGCAGTGCTCGGAGCGGGTTGAACACCGGGGAGCTGTTTTTT. Protein: CSARSGLNTGELFF.

The table lists this clonotype with a few counts. The CDR3 nucleotides are TGTGCCAGCAGCCAGGACAGGGAGGTCCCGTACTTC. Protein: CASSQDREVPYF. The chain couples TRBV6-6 to TRBJ2-4; TRBD1 aligns across 8 bases. The V gene end was trimmed by 6 bases and the J gene end by 15 bases; junction bases not matched to a gene: 10. The CDR3 length is 12 residues. CDR1 and CDR2 (germline): MNHNY, SVGAGI (reference sequence).

This clonotype has a count of ten or more. The V gene is TRBV20-1, the J gene TRBJ2-5; no clear D gene. The CDR3 is 11 amino acids. Between the trimmed V and J ends, which lost 0 bases and 3 bases, there was a span of 2 bases. Germline V gives CDR1 DFQATT, CDR2 SNEGSKA (reference sequence). This chain's CDR3 is CSARDEETQYF. CDR3 coding DNA: TGCAGTGCTAGAGATGAAGAGACCCAGTACTTC.

This clonotype was seen many times. This rearrangement joins TRBV3-1 to TRBJ1-1; 7 bases are a match to TRBD1. CDR3 size: 24 residues. In germline, CDR1 is LGHDT, CDR2 YNNKEL (reference sequence). J was trimmed by 1 base and V by 0 bases; bases with no gene match: 29. CDR3 residues: CASSQDKWEGIWDSRMKPNTEAFF. The DNA for the CDR3 is TGTGCCAGCAGCCAAGATAAATGGGAAGGTATTTGGGACAGCCGTATGAAACCGAACACTGAAGCTTTCTTT.